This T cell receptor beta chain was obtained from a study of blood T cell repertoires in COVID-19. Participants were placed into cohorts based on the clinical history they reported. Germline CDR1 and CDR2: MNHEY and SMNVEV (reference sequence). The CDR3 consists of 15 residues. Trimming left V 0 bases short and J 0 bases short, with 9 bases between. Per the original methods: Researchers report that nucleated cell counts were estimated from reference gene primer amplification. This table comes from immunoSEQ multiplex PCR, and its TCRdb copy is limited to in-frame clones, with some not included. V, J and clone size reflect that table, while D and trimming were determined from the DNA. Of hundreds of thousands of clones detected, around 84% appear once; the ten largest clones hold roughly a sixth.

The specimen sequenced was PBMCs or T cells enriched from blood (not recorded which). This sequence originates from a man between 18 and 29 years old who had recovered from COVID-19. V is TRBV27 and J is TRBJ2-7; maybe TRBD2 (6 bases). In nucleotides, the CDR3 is TGTGCCAGCAGTTTATCACCTAGCGCCTCCTACGAGCAGTACTTC. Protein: CASSLSPSASYEQYF.